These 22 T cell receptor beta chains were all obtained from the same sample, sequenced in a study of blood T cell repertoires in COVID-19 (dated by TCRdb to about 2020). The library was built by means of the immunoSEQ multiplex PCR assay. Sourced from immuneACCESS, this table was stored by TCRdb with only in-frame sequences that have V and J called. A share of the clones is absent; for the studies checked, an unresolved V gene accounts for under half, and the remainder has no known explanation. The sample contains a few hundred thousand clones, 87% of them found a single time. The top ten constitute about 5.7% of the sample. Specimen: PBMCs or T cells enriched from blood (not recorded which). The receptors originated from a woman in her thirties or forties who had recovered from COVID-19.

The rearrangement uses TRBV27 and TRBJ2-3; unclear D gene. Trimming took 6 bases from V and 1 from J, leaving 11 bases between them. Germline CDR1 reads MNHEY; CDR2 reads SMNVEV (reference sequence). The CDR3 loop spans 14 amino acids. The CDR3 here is CASRTQSRTDTQYF. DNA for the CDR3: TGTGCCAGCAGAACCCAAAGCCGCACAGATACGCAGTATTTT.

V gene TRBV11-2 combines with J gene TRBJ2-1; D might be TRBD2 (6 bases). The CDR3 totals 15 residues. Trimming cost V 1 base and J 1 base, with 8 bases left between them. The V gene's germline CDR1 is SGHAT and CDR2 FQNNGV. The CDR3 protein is CASSLVAGSYNEQFF. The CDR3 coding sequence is TGTGCCAGCAGCTTAGTTGCGGGGTCCTACAATGAGCAGTTCTTC.

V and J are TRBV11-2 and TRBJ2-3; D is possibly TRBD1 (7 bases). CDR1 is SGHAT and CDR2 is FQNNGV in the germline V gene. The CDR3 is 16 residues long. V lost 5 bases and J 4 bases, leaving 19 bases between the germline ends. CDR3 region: CASSPRQGLRADTQYF. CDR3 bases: TGTGCCAGCAGCCCAAGACAGGGACTGAGGGCAGATACGCAGTATTTT.

The CDR3 coding sequence is TGTGCCAGCAGCAGCGGGACTAGTACGTCCTACGAGCAGTACTTC. It is translated as CASSSGTSTSYEQYF. The chain links TRBV7-6 to TRBJ2-7; 8 bases agree with TRBD2. V lost 5 bases to trimming and J lost 1 base; unmatched junction nucleotides: 7. The CDR3 extends over 15 amino acids. Germline V gives CDR1 SGHVS, CDR2 FNYEAQ.

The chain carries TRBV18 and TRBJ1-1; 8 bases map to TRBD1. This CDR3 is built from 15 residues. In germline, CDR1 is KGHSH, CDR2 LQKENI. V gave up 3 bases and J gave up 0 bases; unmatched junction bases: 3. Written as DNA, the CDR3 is TGTGCCAGCTCACCGGGACAGGCGATGAACACTGAAGCTTTCTTT. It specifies CASSPGQAMNTEAFF.

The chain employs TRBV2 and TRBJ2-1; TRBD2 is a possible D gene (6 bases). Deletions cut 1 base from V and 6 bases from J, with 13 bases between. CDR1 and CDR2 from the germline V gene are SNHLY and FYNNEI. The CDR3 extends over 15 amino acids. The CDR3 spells CASSEGRRGINEQFF. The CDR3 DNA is TGTGCCAGCAGTGAAGGGAGGAGGGGAATCAATGAGCAGTTCTTC.

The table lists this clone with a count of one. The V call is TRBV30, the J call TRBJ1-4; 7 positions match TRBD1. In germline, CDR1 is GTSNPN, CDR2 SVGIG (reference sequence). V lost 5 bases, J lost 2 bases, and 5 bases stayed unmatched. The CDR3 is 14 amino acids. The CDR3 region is CAWASGQTNEKLFF. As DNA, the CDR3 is TGTGCCTGGGCCTCGGGACAGACTAATGAAAAACTGTTTTTT.

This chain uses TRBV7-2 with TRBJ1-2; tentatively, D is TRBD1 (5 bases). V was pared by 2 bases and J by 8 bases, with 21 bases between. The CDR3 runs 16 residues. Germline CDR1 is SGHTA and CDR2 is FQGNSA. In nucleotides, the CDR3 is TGTGCCAGCAGCTTATCTGGTACAGGTTCGTCCTCCGGCTACACCTTC. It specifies CASSLSGTGSSSGYTF. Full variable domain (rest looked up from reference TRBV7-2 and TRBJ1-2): GAGVSQSPSNKVTEKGKDVELRCDPISGHTALYWYRQSLGQGLEFLIYFQGNSAPDKSGLPSDRFSAERTGGSVSTLTIQRTQQEDSAVYLCASSLSGTGSSSGYTFGSGTRLTVV.

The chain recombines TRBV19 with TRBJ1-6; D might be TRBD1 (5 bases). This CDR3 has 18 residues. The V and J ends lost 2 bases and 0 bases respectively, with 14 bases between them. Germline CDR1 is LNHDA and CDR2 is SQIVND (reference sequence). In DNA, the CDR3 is TGTGCCAGTAGTATACGGGACTCGAAGAGCTCCTATAATTCACCCCTCCACTTT. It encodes CASSIRDSKSSYNSPLHF.

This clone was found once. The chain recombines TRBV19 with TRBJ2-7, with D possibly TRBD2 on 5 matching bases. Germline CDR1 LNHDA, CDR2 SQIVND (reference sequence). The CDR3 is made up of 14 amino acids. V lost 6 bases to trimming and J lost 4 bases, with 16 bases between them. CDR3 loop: CASRAGSPPYEQYF. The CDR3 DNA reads TGTGCCAGTAGGGCGGGCTCACCCCCATACGAGCAGTACTTC.

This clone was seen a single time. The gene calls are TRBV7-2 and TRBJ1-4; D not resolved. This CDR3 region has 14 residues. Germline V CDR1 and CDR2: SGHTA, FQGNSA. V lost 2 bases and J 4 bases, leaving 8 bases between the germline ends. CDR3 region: CASSLFGDNEKLFF. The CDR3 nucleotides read TGTGCCAGCAGCTTATTCGGAGATAATGAAAAACTGTTTTTT. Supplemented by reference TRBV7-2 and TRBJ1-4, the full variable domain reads GAGVSQSPSNKVTEKGKDVELRCDPISGHTALYWYRQSLGQGLEFLIYFQGNSAPDKSGLPSDRFSAERTGGSVSTLTIQRTQQEDSAVYLCASSLFGDNEKLFFGSGTQLSVL.

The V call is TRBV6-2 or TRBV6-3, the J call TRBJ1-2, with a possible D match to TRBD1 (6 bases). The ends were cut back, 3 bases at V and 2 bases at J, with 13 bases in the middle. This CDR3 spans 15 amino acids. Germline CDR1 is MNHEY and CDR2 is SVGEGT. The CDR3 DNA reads TGTGCCAGCAGTTATCTGACAGGCCCCAACTATGGCTACACCTTC. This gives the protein CASSYLTGPNYGYTF.

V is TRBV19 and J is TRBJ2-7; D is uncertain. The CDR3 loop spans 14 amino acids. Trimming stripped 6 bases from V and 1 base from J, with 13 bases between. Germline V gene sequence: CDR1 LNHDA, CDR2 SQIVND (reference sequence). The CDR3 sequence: CASRITSGSYEQYF. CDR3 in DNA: TGTGCCAGTAGGATTACGTCAGGATCCTACGAGCAGTACTTC.

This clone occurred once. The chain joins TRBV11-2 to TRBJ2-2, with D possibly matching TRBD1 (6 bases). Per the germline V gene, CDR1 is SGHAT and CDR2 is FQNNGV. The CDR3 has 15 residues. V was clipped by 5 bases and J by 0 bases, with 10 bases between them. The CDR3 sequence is CASSLNRANTGELFF. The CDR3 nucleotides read TGTGCCAGCAGCCTGAACAGGGCGAACACCGGGGAGCTGTTTTTT.

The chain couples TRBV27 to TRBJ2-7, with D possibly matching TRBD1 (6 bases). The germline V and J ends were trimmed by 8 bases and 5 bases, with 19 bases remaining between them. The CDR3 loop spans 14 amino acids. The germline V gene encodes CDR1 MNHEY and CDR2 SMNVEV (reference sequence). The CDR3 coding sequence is TGTGCCAGCTCTTGGACCGGACAGACCCACGAGCAGTACTTC. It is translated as CASSWTGQTHEQYF.

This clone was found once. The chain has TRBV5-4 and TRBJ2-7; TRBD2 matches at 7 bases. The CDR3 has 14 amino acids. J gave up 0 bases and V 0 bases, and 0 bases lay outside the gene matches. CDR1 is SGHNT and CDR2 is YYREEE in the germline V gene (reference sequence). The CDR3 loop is CASSLGGGSYEQYF. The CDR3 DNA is TGTGCCAGCAGCTTGGGGGGGGGCTCCTACGAGCAGTACTTC.

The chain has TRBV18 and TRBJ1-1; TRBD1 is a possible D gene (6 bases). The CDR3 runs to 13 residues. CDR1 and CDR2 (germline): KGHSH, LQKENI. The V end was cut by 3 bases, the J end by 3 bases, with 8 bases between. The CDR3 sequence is CASSPRQDTEAFF. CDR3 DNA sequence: TGTGCCAGCTCACCGCGACAGGACACTGAAGCTTTCTTT.

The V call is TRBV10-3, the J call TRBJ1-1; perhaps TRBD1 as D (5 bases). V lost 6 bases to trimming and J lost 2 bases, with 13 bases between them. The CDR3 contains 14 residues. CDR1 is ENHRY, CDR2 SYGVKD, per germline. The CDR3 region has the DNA TGTGCCATCAGGCAGGGCGCAGGCAACACTGAAGCTTTCTTT. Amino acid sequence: CAIRQGAGNTEAFF.

CDR3 nucleotide sequence: TGCAGCGTTGAGGCAGGGCGGAATGAGCAGTTCTTC. It specifies CSVEAGRNEQFF. This rearrangement joins TRBV29-1 to TRBJ2-1; perhaps TRBD1 as D (5 bases). Germline loops: CDR1 SQVTM, CDR2 ANQGSEA. V was shortened by 3 bases and J by 7 bases, with 10 bases between the two germline ends. This CDR3 has 12 residues.

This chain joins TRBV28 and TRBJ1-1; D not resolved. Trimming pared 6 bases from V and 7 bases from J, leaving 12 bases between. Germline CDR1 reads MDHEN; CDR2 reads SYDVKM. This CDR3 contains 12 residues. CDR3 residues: CASSPRADEAFF. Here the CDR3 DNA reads TGTGCCAGCAGCCCGAGGGCGGATGAAGCTTTCTTT. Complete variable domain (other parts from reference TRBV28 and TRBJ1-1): DVKVTQSSRYLVKRTGEKVFLECVQDMDHENMFWYRQDPGLGLRLIYFSYDVKMKEKGDIPEGYSVSREKKERFSLILESASTNQTSMYLCASSPRADEAFFGQGTRLTVV.

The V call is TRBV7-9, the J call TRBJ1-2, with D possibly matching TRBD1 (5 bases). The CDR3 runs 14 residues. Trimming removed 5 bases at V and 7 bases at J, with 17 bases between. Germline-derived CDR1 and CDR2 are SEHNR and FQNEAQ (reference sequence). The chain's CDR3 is CASSQTGVGSGYTF. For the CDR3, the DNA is TGTGCCAGCAGCCAGACGGGGGTCGGCTCTGGCTACACCTTC. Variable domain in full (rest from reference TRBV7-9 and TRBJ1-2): DTGVSQNPRHKITKRGQNVTFRCDPISEHNRLYWYRQTLGQGPEFLTYFQNEAQLEKSRLLSDRFSAERPKGSFSTLEIQRTEQGDSAMYLCASSQTGVGSGYTFGSGTRLTVV.

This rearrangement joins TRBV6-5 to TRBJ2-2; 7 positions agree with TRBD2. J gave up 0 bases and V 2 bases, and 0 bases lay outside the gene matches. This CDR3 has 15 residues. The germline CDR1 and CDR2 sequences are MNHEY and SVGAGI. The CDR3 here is CASSYGTTNTGELFF. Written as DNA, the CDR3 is TGTGCCAGCAGTTACGGGACTACGAACACCGGGGAGCTGTTTTTT.